A selection of T cell receptor beta chains follows, all from one sample in a study of blood T cell repertoires in COVID-19. Assay: immunoSEQ multiplex PCR; the TCRdb copy retains only in-frame clones and omits some. This table has 140,000 to 150,000 clones, around 80% appearing once. Sequencing input: peripheral blood. The receptors stem from a woman in her sixties with acute or convalescent COVID-19. CDR3s include the opening cysteine and the closing phenylalanine or tryptophan. D genes are given only for firm matches. Clone sizes are given selectively: once, few, many, or a class where the clone is expanded.

-	-	TRBV5-6	TRBJ2-6	CASSLVSLYRSGANVLTF	TGTGCCAGCAGCTTGGTATCACTTTACCGCTCTGGGGCCAACGTCCTGACTTTC
-	TRBD1	TRBV2	TRBJ2-4	CASSEIGGTGSNIQYF	TGTGCCAGCAGTGAAATTGGGGGGACAGGGTCAAACATTCAGTACTTC
-	-	TRBV19	TRBJ1-4	CATLPATNEKLFF	TGTGCCACCCTCCCAGCAACTAATGAAAAACTGTTTTTT
-	TRBD2	TRBV5-6	TRBJ2-2	CASSRPGLAGDGELFF	TGTGCCAGCAGCCGCCCGGGGCTAGCGGGGGACGGGGAGCTGTTTTTT
few	-	TRBV6-2/TRBV6-3	TRBJ1-1	CASSFHRVMAEAFF	TGTGCCAGCAGTTTCCACAGGGTTATGGCTGAAGCTTTCTTT
once	TRBD1	TRBV6-6	TRBJ1-2	CASSRQGQGVSYGYTF	TGTGCCAGCAGCCGCCAGGGACAGGGAGTAAGCTATGGCTACACCTTC
-	TRBD1	TRBV6-5	TRBJ2-1	CASSIMTGRYEQFF	TGTGCCAGCAGTATCATGACAGGGCGCTATGAGCAGTTCTTC
-	TRBD2	TRBV10-1	TRBJ2-2	CASSLTSGSAGELFF	TGCGCCAGCAGTTTGACTAGCGGGAGTGCCGGGGAGCTGTTTTTT
once	-	TRBV27	TRBJ1-2	CASKTGAEGYTF	TGTGCCAGCAAAACAGGTGCCGAGGGCTACACCTTC
-	-	TRBV7-8	TRBJ1-2	CASSLPGNYGYTF	TGTGCCAGCAGCTTGCCTGGCAACTATGGCTACACCTTC
-	TRBD2	TRBV13	TRBJ2-3	CASSLWTSGTDTQYF	TGTGCCAGCAGCCTCTGGACTAGCGGCACAGATACGCAGTATTTT
many	-	TRBV6-5	TRBJ2-2	CASSYSWGAYTGELFF	TGTGCCAGCAGTTACTCCTGGGGAGCCTACACCGGGGAGCTGTTTTTT
-	-	TRBV6-4	TRBJ1-1	CASSDGLGNTEAFF	TGTGCCAGCAGTGACGGACTTGGGAACACTGAAGCTTTCTTT
once	-	TRBV5-6	TRBJ1-1	CASSPDGVWGGTEAFF	TGTGCCAGCAGCCCCGACGGGGTGTGGGGGGGTACTGAAGCTTTCTTT
-	-	TRBV20-1	TRBJ1-1	CSASWNRRKWEAEAFF	TGCAGTGCTAGTTGGAACAGGCGGAAATGGGAGGCTGAAGCTTTCTTT
-	-	TRBV27	TRBJ2-7	CASSRAAEQYF	TGTGCCAGCAGTCGCGCGGCGGAACAGTACTTC
-	-	TRBV10-3	TRBJ1-2	CAISESVATGASYGYTF	TGTGCCATCAGTGAGTCAGTAGCGACAGGCGCCAGCTATGGCTACACCTTC
-	-	TRBV30	TRBJ1-6	CAWIGTPLNNSPLHF	TGTGCCTGGATCGGGACACCACTGAATAATTCACCCCTCCACTTT
-	-	TRBV20-1	TRBJ2-7	CSASRRVTYEQYF	TGCAGTGCTAGTAGGCGGGTTACCTACGAGCAGTACTTC
-	-	TRBV14	TRBJ2-1	CASSPNSVSYNEQFF	TGTGCCAGCAGCCCAAATTCGGTGTCCTACAATGAGCAGTTCTTC
-	-	TRBV9	TRBJ1-2	CASSVDPGGAYGYTF	TGTGCCAGCAGCGTAGATCCTGGAGGGGCATATGGCTACACCTTC
few	-	TRBV27	TRBJ1-1	CASCREGGTEAFF	TGTGCCAGCTGTAGGGAGGGCGGCACTGAAGCTTTCTTT
-	-	TRBV18	TRBJ2-7	CASSPGRGGYEQYF	TGTGCCAGCTCACCGGGGAGAGGGGGCTACGAGCAGTACTTC
-	TRBD1	TRBV19	TRBJ1-5	CASSIRTGGNQPQHF	TGTGCCAGTAGTATAAGGACAGGGGGCAATCAGCCCCAGCATTTT
-	-	TRBV28	TRBJ1-2	CASSSTGDNYGYTF	TGTGCCAGCAGCTCGACAGGCGATAACTATGGCTACACCTTC
-	TRBD2	TRBV7-3	TRBJ2-2	CASSRPVSGTDTGELFF	TGTGCCAGCAGTCGACCCGTTAGCGGGACGGACACCGGGGAGCTGTTTTTT
-	-	TRBV6-5	TRBJ1-2	CASSFRAQGGDGYTF	TGTGCCAGCAGTTTTAGAGCCCAGGGAGGGGATGGCTACACCTTC
few	TRBD2	TRBV15	TRBJ2-7	CATSSPRTSGSAYEQYF	TGTGCCACCAGCAGTCCAAGGACTAGCGGGAGTGCCTACGAGCAGTACTTC
-	-	TRBV30	TRBJ2-7	CAWRASGITYEQYF	TGTGCCTGGAGGGCGTCAGGGATAACCTACGAGCAGTACTTC
-	TRBD2	TRBV2	TRBJ2-1	CASSDLLAGKNNEQFF	TGTGCCAGCAGTGACCTACTAGCGGGAAAGAACAATGAGCAGTTCTTC
-	-	TRBV11-3	TRBJ2-1	CASSLLPSSYNEQFF	TGTGCCAGCAGCTTATTGCCTAGCTCCTACAATGAGCAGTTCTTC